The TCR beta chain described here comes from a study of blood T cell repertoires in COVID-19. Study background: Whether acute or convalescent, the COVID-19 samples came from the United States, Italy and Spain. The analysed material was cDNA or gDNA that came from T cells, B-cell-depleted T cells, or PBMCs.

CDR3 size: 15 residues. Germline assignment: CDR1 ENHRY and CDR2 SYGVKD. V lost 7 bases and J lost 6; bases outside the gene matches: 10. Under the authors' procedure: Estimates of nucleated cell counts were drawn from the amplification of reference gene primers. Produced via immunoSEQ multiplex PCR; TCRdb's table is partial and in-frame only. Clone size and the V and J calls come from that table; the DNA yielded D and trimming. The sample comprises 65,000 to 95,000 clones, around nine tenths of which are singletons, and roughly 2.7% rests with the top ten. The TCR comes from a man in his 70s with active or convalescent COVID-19. V and J are TRBV10-3 and TRBJ2-3, with 10 bases matching TRBD2. Sequencing was performed on peripheral blood. CDR3 in amino acids: CAIKKIAGGGDTQYF. Here the CDR3 DNA reads TGTGCCATCAAGAAAATAGCGGGGGGAGGGGATACGCAGTATTTT.